This T cell receptor (beta chain) was documented in a study of cytomegalovirus exposure and HLA in healthy donors. V shed 4 bases, J shed 11 bases, and the junction held 5 bases outside the gene matches. Germline CDR1 is MNHNS and CDR2 is SASEGT. The CDR3 has 13 residues. The study ran its PCR with 60 Vbeta and 13 Jbeta primers. Profiling relied on immunoSEQ multiplex PCR, and the TCRdb table lists in-frame clones only, not all of them. This sample has 150,000 to 200,000 clones, with 65% to 75% found just once. Sequencing input: PBMCs. This receptor was identified in a human donor in good health. This sequence joins TRBV6-1 and TRBJ2-1, with 10 bases matching TRBD2. CDR3 sequence (DNA): TGTGCCAGCAGTGTGGGGACTAGCGCACAGCAGTTCTTC. Translated: CASSVGTSAQQFF.